The T cell receptor (beta chain) described here comes from a study of blood T cell repertoires in COVID-19 (TCRdb year 2020). Background for the entire study: Samples from collaborators originated in the United States, Italy and Spain and spanned both the acute and convalescent phases of COVID-19. The samples were drawn from the first 160 participants of the ongoing ImmuneRACE study and from 950 to 1,500 subjects provided by 6 global collaborators. The dataset comprised deeply sampled blood TCRbeta repertoires from subjects exposed to, actively infected with, or recovered from COVID-19. Where HLA class I and class II types were available, the types were taken from metadata supplied by the sample provider, not from assay-based typing. Sample metadata almost always included a de-identified subject ID, COVID-19 status, age in years and sex. The repertoires were released in a freely available public database meant as a resource for research on the immune response to SARS-CoV-2. The material from the prospective study consisted of cDNA or gDNA derived from T cells, B-cell-depleted T cells, or PBMCs. Results and caveats for the whole study, not just this receptor: The amount of clinical and demographic metadata varied by source and participant and was provided uncurated.

For CDR1 and CDR2, the germline V gene lists ENHRY and SYGVKD. Reading from cysteine to phenylalanine, the CDR3 counts 13 amino acids. Only the CDR3 portion is preserved as DNA: 39 bases, with reading frame beginning at the first base. The V and J ends are trimmed by 6 bases and 3 bases, leaving 12 bases between them. TCRbeta CDR3 regions were amplified from genomic DNA using the immunoSEQ Assay, a bias-controlled multiplex PCR. Turning to the authors' computational methods: The number of nucleated cells in each sample was estimated from the amplification of reference gene primers within the assay. To quantify the absolute abundance of each unique TCRbeta CDR3 rearrangement, sequence reads were collapsed and filtered. For each sample, productive Simpson clonality was calculated as the square root of Simpson's diversity index over productive rearrangements. The table comes from immuneACCESS by way of TCRdb, which keeps in-frame sequences with V and J called. Part of the clones is missing from these tables; in studies checked, under half for an unresolved V gene and the rest for unknown reasons. V and J calls and clone size are as listed in that table; D and trimming were resolved from the DNA. This sample holds fewer than 80,000 clones; approximately 86% were observed only once. In total, the top ten clones hold roughly 0.94% of the sample.

A remark on this clone: Its antigen is unknown. Per-base qualities were not stored, and no clone one base away is much larger.

Whole blood was collected in K2EDTA tubes by collaborating institutions according to the institutions' own protocols. For TCRbeta analysis, collaborator samples were shipped as frozen whole blood, as isolated PBMCs, or as DNA extracted from either sample type. The source material was peripheral blood. The receptor was isolated from a man between 65 and 79 years old with acute or convalescent COVID-19. The chain employs TRBV10-3 and TRBJ2-7; confidence is insufficient to name the D gene. The DNA is as follows: TGTGCCATCAGACAGTTTTCGTTCTACGAGCAGTACTTC. The resulting protein is CAIRQFSFYEQYF.